These T cell receptor beta chains were read from a single sample in a study of T cell responses to AZD1222 COVID-19 vaccine. Some clones are missing from TCRdb's copy, which holds only in-frame ones; the method was immunoSEQ multiplex PCR. The repertoire has 90,000 to 120,000 clones, roughly 90% of them found once; the top ten carry 6% to 7%. Sequencing used peripheral blood, obtained on day 0 of AZD1222 vaccination. The receptor source for this set is an adult in good health. The CDR3 runs from the conserved cysteine through the conserved F or W. A D gene is named only where the DNA matches it firmly. Not every row has a clone size; where given, it reads once, few, many or a size class.

TRBV4-2,TRBD2,once,TRBJ2-1,CASSQSSGSAYNEQFF
TRBV7-2,TRBD1,-,TRBJ1-1,CASSSLTGADEAFF
TRBV5-1,-,-,TRBJ2-1,CASSLLGSLEQFF
TRBV28,TRBD2,-,TRBJ2-1,CASVLAGNNEQFF
TRBV3-1/TRBV3-2,TRBD2,-,TRBJ2-7,CASSPWGGTSYEQYF
TRBV5-1,TRBD2,-,TRBJ2-3,CASSLGGTSDTSTDTQYF
TRBV7-9,-,-,TRBJ2-7,CASSLLYEDSNEQYF
TRBV2,TRBD1,-,TRBJ1-1,CASRRQGTNTEAFF
TRBV19,TRBD1,-,TRBJ2-7,CASQLPGQGTLLRTSTSYEQYF
TRBV7-2,-,-,TRBJ1-4,CASSLAGSMEKLFF
TRBV11-1,-,-,TRBJ2-2,CASSQLALGLGELFF
TRBV7-2,-,-,TRBJ2-5,CASSSPSAGTQYF
TRBV19,-,-,TRBJ1-5,CASSTTGTSNQPQHF
TRBV7-9,-,once,TRBJ1-6,CASSWWTLNSPLHF
TRBV7-2,-,once,TRBJ2-4,CASSLSIAKNIQYF
TRBV7-2,-,-,TRBJ2-3,CASSYYLGGTDTQYF
TRBV5-4,TRBD1,-,TRBJ1-6,CASSLGGQANSPLHF
TRBV7-2,TRBD2,-,TRBJ2-7,CASSLKAGRDEQYF
TRBV28,-,-,TRBJ1-1,CASSLARPRAEAFF
TRBV12-3/TRBV12-4,TRBD1,-,TRBJ1-6,CASAGQGNSPLHF
TRBV7-2,-,-,TRBJ2-5,CASSTYGGQQETQYF
TRBV9,TRBD1,-,TRBJ1-3,CASSPGQGDGNTIYF
TRBV5-4,TRBD1,-,TRBJ1-4,CASSSSRDRVQKLFF
TRBV30,-,-,TRBJ1-3,CAWSVMGAASGNTIYF
TRBV5-1,TRBD2,-,TRBJ2-7,CASSPGRTNYEQYF
TRBV9,-,-,TRBJ1-4,CASSTGRFNEKLFF
TRBV11-2,-,once,TRBJ2-6,CASSLRVGYSGANVLTF
TRBV15,-,-,TRBJ1-3,CATSRDVGISGNTIYF
TRBV27,-,-,TRBJ2-7,CASSYRQGYEQYF
TRBV12-3/TRBV12-4,-,-,TRBJ2-5,CASRENEGTQYF
TRBV5-4,-,-,TRBJ2-3,CASSLSRGFTDTQYF
TRBV24-1,-,once,TRBJ1-2,CATSDSGTGEPAYGYTF
TRBV6-1,-,once,TRBJ2-4,CASSGGAGLAKNIQYF
TRBV29-1,-,-,TRBJ2-7,CSVEDTRSSYEQYF
TRBV5-1,TRBD1,-,TRBJ2-2,CASSFQQGSGELFF
TRBV7-9,TRBD1,-,TRBJ2-5,CASSSGQGARYQETQYF
TRBV18,-,-,TRBJ2-5,CASSPGGPRSETQYF
TRBV4-1,TRBD2,-,TRBJ2-3,CASSQQGRRGGSTDTQYF
TRBV19,-,-,TRBJ1-2,CASSSHAPNYGYTF
TRBV19,-,-,TRBJ2-7,CASSHQYEQYF
TRBV3-1/TRBV3-2,TRBD2,-,TRBJ2-2,CASSPHGGRGTGELFF
TRBV6-5,-,once,TRBJ1-5,CASSLRVDQPQHF
TRBV27,-,few,TRBJ1-2,CASSNSGPGDYGYTF
TRBV10-1,-,-,TRBJ1-5,CASSEPNLDGNQPQHF
TRBV5-1,TRBD1,-,TRBJ1-3,CASSSGQGGNTIYF
TRBV20-1,TRBD2,-,TRBJ2-3,CSASSGGGTDTQYF
TRBV5-4,-,-,TRBJ1-6,CASSFKDGPGSPLHF
TRBV28,-,-,TRBJ1-5,CASSKLLAGNQPQHF
TRBV7-9,-,-,TRBJ2-7,CASSQNTAYEQYF
TRBV20-1,-,-,TRBJ1-2,CSALYGYTF
TRBV28,TRBD1,few,TRBJ1-1,CASSLSPTGQGAAEAFF
TRBV4-3,-,-,TRBJ1-4,CASSPTGLLGEKLFF